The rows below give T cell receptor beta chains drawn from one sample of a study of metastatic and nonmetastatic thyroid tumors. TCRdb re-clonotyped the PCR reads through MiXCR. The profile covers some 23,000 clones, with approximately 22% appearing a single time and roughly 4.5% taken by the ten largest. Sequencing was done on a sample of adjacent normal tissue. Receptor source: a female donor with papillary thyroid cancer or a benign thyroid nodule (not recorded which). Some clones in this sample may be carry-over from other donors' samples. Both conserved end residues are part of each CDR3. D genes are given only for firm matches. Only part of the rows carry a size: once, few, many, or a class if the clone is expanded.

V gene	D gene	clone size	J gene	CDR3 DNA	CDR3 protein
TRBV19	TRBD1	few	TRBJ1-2	TGTGCCAGCAGGGAGGGGGCGCGGGGCTACACCTTC	CASREGARGYTF
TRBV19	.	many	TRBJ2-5	TGTGCCAGTAGTATAAGCAGTCTCTTCCAAGAGACCCAGTACTTC	CASSISSLFQETQYF
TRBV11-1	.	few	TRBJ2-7	TGTGCCAGCAGCTTAGAACACAGCTACGAGCAGTACTTC	CASSLEHSYEQYF
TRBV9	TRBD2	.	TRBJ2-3	TGTGCCAGCAGCCCCTGGGGGGGGGCAGATACGCAGTATTTT	CASSPWGGADTQYF
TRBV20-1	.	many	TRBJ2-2	TGCAGTGCTACGGTATTGGGGAACACCGGGGAGCTGTTTTTT	CSATVLGNTGELFF
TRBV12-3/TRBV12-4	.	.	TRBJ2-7	TGTGCCAGCAGTTTAGGTTCTACTACCCTCTTC	CASSLGSTTLF
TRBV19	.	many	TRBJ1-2	TGTGCCAGTAGCGCCCCTGGGGGCAAGATCTATGGCTACACCTTC	CASSAPGGKIYGYTF
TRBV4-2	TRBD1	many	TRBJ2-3	TGTGCCAGCAGCCCGGGGGGACAGGGGAGCACAGATACGCAGTATTTT	CASSPGGQGSTDTQYF
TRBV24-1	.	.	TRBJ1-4	TGTGCCACCAGTGATCCGCGGGGGGCTGGTGAAAAACTGTTCTTT	CATSDPRGAGEKLFF
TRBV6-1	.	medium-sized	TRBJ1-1	TGTGCCAGCAGTGAGAGGGCAGGGCTTACTGAAGCTTTCTTT	CASSERAGLTEAFF
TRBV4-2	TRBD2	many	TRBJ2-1	TGTGCCAGCAGCCAAGGTCGACTAGCGGGAGCCCATGAGCAGTTCTTC	CASSQGRLAGAHEQFF
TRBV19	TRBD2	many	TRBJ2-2	TGTGCCAGTAGTATTCGAGCGGGAGCCTCCGGGGAGCTGTTTTTT	CASSIRAGASGELFF
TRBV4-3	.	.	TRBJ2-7	TGCGCCAGCAGCCAAGGGGCACGGCAGGACCTCCAGTACTTC	CASSQGARQDLQYF
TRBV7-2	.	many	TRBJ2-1	TGTGCCAGCAGCTATATGCGGGACATGCGGAATGAGCAGTTCTTC	CASSYMRDMRNEQFF
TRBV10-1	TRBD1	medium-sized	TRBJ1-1	TGCGCCAGCAGTGAGTCGACAGGGAGCCCCCCTGAAGCTTTCTTT	CASSESTGSPPEAFF
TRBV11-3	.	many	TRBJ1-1	TGTGCCAGCAGCTTAGGAGGTAGGGAAAGGGTTGAAGCTTTCTTT	CASSLGGRERVEAFF
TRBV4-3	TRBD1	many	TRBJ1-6	TGCGCCAGCAGCCAAGGACAGGGAGGAAATTCACCCCTCCACTTT	CASSQGQGGNSPLHF
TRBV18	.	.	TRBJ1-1	TGTGCCAGCTCACCGGTGAAAACAGGCCGGGCGTCTGAAGCTTTCTTT	CASSPVKTGRASEAFF
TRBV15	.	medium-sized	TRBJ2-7	TGTGCCACCGGAGTAGCTCCCTACGAGCAGTACTTC	CATGVAPYEQYF
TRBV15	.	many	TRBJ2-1	TGTGCCATCCGCCCCCTGGGGGGATTTGAGGGCAATGAGCAGTTCTTC	CAIRPLGGFEGNEQFF
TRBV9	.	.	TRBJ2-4	TGTGCCAGCAGCGCCAGAATGGGGGGAGAGGAAAACATTCAGTACTTC	CASSARMGGEENIQYF
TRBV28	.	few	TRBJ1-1	TGTGCCAGCAGTTTATTGTGGGCCGGCGCTGAAGCTCTCTTT	CASSLLWAGAEALF
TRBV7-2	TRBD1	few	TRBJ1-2	TGTGCCAGCAGCCCCCATTTAACAGGGGTGTGTGGCTACACCTTC	CASSPHLTGVCGYTF
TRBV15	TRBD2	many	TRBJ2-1	TGTGCCACCAGATCAGCGGGAGCTGACGAGCAGTTCTTC	CATRSAGADEQFF
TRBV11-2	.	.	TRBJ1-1	TGTGCCAGCGTACAGGGTCCCGCGAGGACTGAAGCTTTCTTT	CASVQGPARTEAFF
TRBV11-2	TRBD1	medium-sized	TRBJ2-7	TGTGCCAGCACCGGGACAGAGTCCTCCTACGAGCAGTACTTC	CASTGTESSYEQYF
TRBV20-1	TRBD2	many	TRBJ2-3	TGCAGTGCTAGAGGTGGGACTAGCGGGGCATCCGGTACGCAGTATTTT	CSARGGTSGASGTQYF
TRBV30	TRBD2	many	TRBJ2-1	TGTGCCTGGAGTGTTGGCGGGAGAATGAATGAGCAGTTCTTC	CAWSVGGRMNEQFF
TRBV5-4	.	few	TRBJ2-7	TGTGCCAGCAGCTCCACCCCTTACGAGCAGTACTTC	CASSSTPYEQYF
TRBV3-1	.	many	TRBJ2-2	TGTGCCAGCAGCCAGGCCGTAGCCACCGGGGAGCTGTTTTTT	CASSQAVATGELFF
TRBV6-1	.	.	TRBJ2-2	TGTGCCAGACGGGGACAGAACACCGGGGAGCTGTTTTTT	CARRGQNTGELFF
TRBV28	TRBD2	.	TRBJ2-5	TGTGCCAGCAGTCAGTTGACTAGCGGGAGTAGAGAGACCCAGTACTTC	CASSQLTSGSRETQYF
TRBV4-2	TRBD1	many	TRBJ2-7	TGTGCCAGCAGCCAACCGGGACAGGGGGCATACGAGCAGTACTTC	CASSQPGQGAYEQYF
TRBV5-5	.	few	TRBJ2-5	TGTGCCAGCAGCTTAACAGAAGAGACCCAGTACTTC	CASSLTEETQYF
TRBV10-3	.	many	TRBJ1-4	TGTGCCATCAGTGAGTCGGCTACTAATGAAAAACTGTTTTTT	CAISESATNEKLFF
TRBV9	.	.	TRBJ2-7	TGTGCCAGCAGCGTAGAGGGGAGCACGTACTACGAGCAGTACTTC	CASSVEGSTYYEQYF
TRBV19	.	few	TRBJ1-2	TGTGCCAGTACCACTACTAACTATGGCTACACCTTC	CASTTTNYGYTF
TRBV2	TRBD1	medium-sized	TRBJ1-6	TGTGCCAGCAAGATGGGGACAGGGAAGGATTCACCCCTCCACTTT	CASKMGTGKDSPLHF
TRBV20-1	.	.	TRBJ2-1	TGCAGTGCTACCTCTGGGGGGCGTAATGAGCAGTTCTTC	CSATSGGRNEQFF
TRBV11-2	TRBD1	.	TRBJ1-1	TGTGCCAGCAGCTCCCTGGGACAGGGGGCTTTGGCTGAAGATTTCTTT	CASSSLGQGALAEDFF
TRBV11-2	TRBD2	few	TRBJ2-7	TGTGCCAGCAGCGGGACTAGCAGCGACGAGCAGTACTTC	CASSGTSSDEQYF
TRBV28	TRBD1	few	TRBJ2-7	TGTGCCAGCAGTCACGCCAGGGGGCGCATGGGAGAGCAGTACTTC	CASSHARGRMGEQYF
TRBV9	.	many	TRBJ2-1	TGTGCCAGCAGCCGGGACCTACCAGGGGGGTCAAATGAGCAGTTCTTC	CASSRDLPGGSNEQFF
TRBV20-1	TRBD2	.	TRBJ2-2	TGCAGTGCTAAAGAACTAGCGGGGGTGACCGGGGAGCTGTTTTTT	CSAKELAGVTGELFF
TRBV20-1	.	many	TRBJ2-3	TGCAGTGCTGGCGGGACAGTGATGGATACGCAGTATTTT	CSAGGTVMDTQYF
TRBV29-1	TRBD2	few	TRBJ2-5	TGCAGCGTTGAAAGCGGGACGGACGCAAGAGTCGGGACCCAGTGCTTC	CSVESGTDARVGTQCF
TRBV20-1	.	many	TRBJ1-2	TGCAGTGCTCAGGAGGATGCGAGCTATGGCTACACCTTC	CSAQEDASYGYTF
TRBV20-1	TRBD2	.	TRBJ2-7	TGCAGTGCTAGAGGGGGTAGCGGGGCCTCCTACGAGCAGTACTTC	CSARGGSGASYEQYF
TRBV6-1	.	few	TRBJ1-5	TGTGCCAGCAGTCCACGGGAGTTCAATCAGCCCCAGCATTTT	CASSPREFNQPQHF
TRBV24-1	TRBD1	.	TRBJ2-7	TGTGCCACCAGCAGGGGGTCCAACTACGAGCAGTACTTC	CATSRGSNYEQYF
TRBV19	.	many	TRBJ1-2	TGTGCCAGCATTCGTGGGCGCCAGGAAGGCTACACCTTC	CASIRGRQEGYTF
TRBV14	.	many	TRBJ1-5	TGTGCCAGCAGGAGGACAGTTTGCGCCCAGCATTTT	CASRRTVCAQHF
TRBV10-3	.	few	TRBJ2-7	TGCGCCATCAGTGAGGGGCGAGCGGGTAGCTCCTACGAGCAGTACTTC	CAISEGRAGSSYEQYF
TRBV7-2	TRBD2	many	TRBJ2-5	TGTGCCAGCATCAGTCGGGCTAGCGGGAGAGGGGGCCAAGAGACCCAGTACTTC	CASISRASGRGGQETQYF
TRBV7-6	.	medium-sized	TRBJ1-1	TGTGCCAGCAGCTTAGGTGAAATGAACACTGAAGCTTTCTTT	CASSLGEMNTEAFF
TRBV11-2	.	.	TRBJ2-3	TGTGCCAGCAGCTCTTTTCTCCGACGTGCAGATACGCAGTATTTT	CASSSFLRRADTQYF
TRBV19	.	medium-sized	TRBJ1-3	TGTGCCAGTAGTATAGACGGGGGTGGGAGAAACACCATATATTTT	CASSIDGGGRNTIYF
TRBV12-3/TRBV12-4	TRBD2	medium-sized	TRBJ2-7	TGTGCCAGCAGTTTAAGACTAGCGGATTGGCAGTACTTC	CASSLRLADWQYF
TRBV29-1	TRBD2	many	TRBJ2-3	TGCAGCGTTGAAAAGGGACTAGCGGGAGGGCCCGTTAGCACAGATACGCAGTATTTT	CSVEKGLAGGPVSTDTQYF